This T cell receptor beta chain appears in the sequencing data of a study of blood T cell repertoires in COVID-19. Whole-study context: PBMCs, B-cell-depleted T cells, or T cells provided the cDNA or gDNA that made up the material.

Data came from immunoSEQ multiplex PCR; TCRdb stores just in-frame clones and leaves some out. The profile covers roughly 200,000 clones, with 70% to 90% appearing a single time and about 1.2% taken by the ten largest. The germline CDR1 and CDR2 sequences are SGHVS and FQNEAQ. Trimming took 0 bases from V and 0 from J; bases not matched to a gene: 6. The CDR3 runs to 17 residues. The specimen was PBMCs or T cells enriched from blood (not recorded which). This rearrangement joins TRBV7-8 to TRBJ2-3; 7 bases map to TRBD2. The TCR originated in a young man who had recovered from COVID-19. The CDR3 region has the DNA TGTGCCAGCAGCTTAGCCCCCCGCGGGAGCAGCACAGATACGCAGTATTTT. This gives the protein CASSLAPRGSSTDTQYF. The variable domain in full, completed from reference TRBV7-8 and TRBJ2-3, reads GAGVSQSPRYKVAKRGQDVALRCDPISGHVSLFWYQQALGQGPEFLTYFQNEAQLDKSGLPSDRFFAERPEGSVSTLKIQRTQQEDSAVYLCASSLAPRGSSTDTQYFGPGTRLTVL.